This TCR beta chain was documented in a study of blood T cell repertoires in COVID-19. Study context: Spain, Italy and the United States supplied samples that represented acute and convalescent COVID-19. The cDNA or gDNA used as material had been derived from T cells, B-cell-depleted T cells, or PBMCs.

In the original workflow: Estimated nucleated cell counts came from reference gene primer amplification. Using immunoSEQ multiplex PCR, the repertoire was profiled, and TCRdb retains in-frame clones only, with some absent. The V and J calls and clone size were taken over from that table, and D and trimming were inferred from the DNA. The data hold 150,000 to 200,000 clones, with over 75% observed a single time. The CDR3 contains 16 residues. V lost 3 bases, J lost 2 bases, and 6 bases stayed unmatched. Germline-derived CDR1 and CDR2 are LGHNA and YSLEER. The chain has TRBV4-3 and TRBJ1-5; the match to TRBD1 covers 8 bases. This clonotype originated in a man between 40 and 49 years old with active or convalescent COVID-19. The material sequenced was peripheral blood. CDR3 DNA: TGCGCCAGCAGCCAGGAATCGGACAGGGGCAATCAGCCCCAGCATTTT. Its protein is CASSQESDRGNQPQHF.